Listed below are T cell receptor beta chains from one sample, sequenced in a study of radiation and T cells in renal cell carcinoma. Assay: immunoSEQ multiplex PCR; the TCRdb copy retains only in-frame clones and omits some. Among some 150,000 clones listed, 80% to 90% were seen once. Sequenced here: blood, sampled from a patient whose treatment included radiotherapy and nephrectomy. These receptors all come from a woman aged 50 to 60 with renal cell carcinoma. The conserved cysteine and the conserved F or W are not part of the CDR3 here. Size is stated for part of the rows, as once, few or many counts, or as a class when the clone is expanded.

j_call clone_size v_call cdr3_aa
TRBJ2-7 once TRBV11-2 ASSAGTLPEQY
TRBJ2-3 . TRBV7-2 ASSLLPGQGTDTQY
TRBJ1-5 . TRBV7-2 ASSPRRDQPQH
TRBJ2-2 . TRBV19 ASSMGKNTGELF
TRBJ2-5 once TRBV4-2 ASSRTGTSLGETQY
TRBJ1-1 few TRBV30 AFGQGMRTEAF
TRBJ2-7 . TRBV9 ASSVDVLPYEQY
TRBJ2-7 . TRBV5-1 ASSRGNGLQY
TRBJ2-4 . TRBV28 ASSFPRLAKNIQY
TRBJ2-7 . TRBV5-1 ASSLDRTYEQY
TRBJ2-5 few TRBV11-3 ASSPDRSEQETQY
TRBJ2-2 . TRBV5-1 ASSPTPGSVSGELF
TRBJ1-1 . TRBV21-1 ASSKASWGDTEAF
TRBJ2-5 . TRBV5-8 ASSRTSGTQETQY
TRBJ1-2 . TRBV27 ASSFTGQAGYT
TRBJ2-1 . TRBV7-8 ASSLRTSGGADEQF
TRBJ1-2 . TRBV25-1 ASSETLGSYGYT
TRBJ2-2 . TRBV5-1 ASSALAGGNTGELF
TRBJ1-2 . TRBV6-1 ASSEHRSQYGYT
TRBJ2-4 once TRBV4-3 ASSQEAGALAKNIQY
TRBJ1-1 . TRBV28 ASSSPGGNTEAF
TRBJ1-1 . TRBV5-1 ASSPRRAVNTEAF
TRBJ1-2 once TRBV19 ASSTTSWRGYT
TRBJ2-5 . TRBV4-1 ASSQEVSETQY
TRBJ1-5 . TRBV19 ASSITGTGNQPQH
TRBJ2-1 . TRBV7-9 ASSPGLADYNEQF
TRBJ2-6 . TRBV28 ASSSGTSGANVLT